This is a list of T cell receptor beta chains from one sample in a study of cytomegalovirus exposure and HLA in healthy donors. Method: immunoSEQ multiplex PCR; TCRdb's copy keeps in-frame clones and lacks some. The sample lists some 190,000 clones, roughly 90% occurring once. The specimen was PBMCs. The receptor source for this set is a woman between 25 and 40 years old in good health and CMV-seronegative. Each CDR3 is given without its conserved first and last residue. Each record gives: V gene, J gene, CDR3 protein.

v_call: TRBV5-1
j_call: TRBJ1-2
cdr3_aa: ASSPIQGADYGYT

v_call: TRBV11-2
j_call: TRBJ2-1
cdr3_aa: ASSLESYDNEQF

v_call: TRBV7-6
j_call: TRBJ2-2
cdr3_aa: ASSSPQAGGVRRELF

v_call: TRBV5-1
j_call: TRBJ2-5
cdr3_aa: ASSLGGVRTQY

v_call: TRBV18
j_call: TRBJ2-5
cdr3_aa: ASSPPRGGGSAQY

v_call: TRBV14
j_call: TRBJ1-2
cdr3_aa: ASSQVAGGGYT

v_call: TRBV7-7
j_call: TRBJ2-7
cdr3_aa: ASKPGLDNNLYEQY

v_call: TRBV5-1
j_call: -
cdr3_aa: ASSPAGTRGYEQY

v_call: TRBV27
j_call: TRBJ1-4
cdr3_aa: ASSLSPGGVRFGELF

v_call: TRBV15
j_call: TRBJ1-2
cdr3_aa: ATSPDRGLGGYT

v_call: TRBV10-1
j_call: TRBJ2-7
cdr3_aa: ASSDTDPNEQY

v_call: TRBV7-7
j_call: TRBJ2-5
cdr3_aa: ASSLERGLKETQY

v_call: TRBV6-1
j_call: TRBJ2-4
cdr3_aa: ASSDSSTGQNIQY

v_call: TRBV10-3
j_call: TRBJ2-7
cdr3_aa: AISETPGYEQY

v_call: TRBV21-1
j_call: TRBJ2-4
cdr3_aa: ASSSLAVIGDTLAKNIQY

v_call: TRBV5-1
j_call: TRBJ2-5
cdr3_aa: ASSSRTGGGETQY